The clone carrying this T cell receptor beta chain came up many times. Its antigen remains unknown. TCRdb fed the reads into MiXCR, producing one record per CDR3 protein. This sample has roughly 630,000 distinct CDR3 sequences, with more than 20% found just once. This sample stems from a study of T cell repertoires in cytomegalovirus infection. Across the study: From public TCR beta signatures came an indication of both CMV infection and matching HLA type.

Overall study results and limits: Dominating the ex vivo response were TCR beta clonotypes that were CMV-specific and HLA-C-restricted. Using cumulative public TCR beta family frequency, the authors identified those who carried CMV together with the relevant HLA.

The germline V gene encodes CDR1 SGHVS and CDR2 FQNEAQ. With 6 bases clipped from V and 7 bases from J, the junction kept 4 bases outside the gene matches. The CDR3 loop spans 14 amino acids. The TCR was taken from a human donor in good health (CMV status not recorded). Some clones in this sample may be carry-over from other donors' samples. The sequenced material came from CD8+ T cells from PBMCs. V is TRBV7-8 and J is TRBJ1-6; the match to TRBD1 covers 9 bases. The CDR3 region has the DNA TGTGCCAGCAGACCCGGGACAGGGAATTCACCCCTCCACTTT. It encodes CASRPGTGNSPLHF.